Listed below are T cell receptor beta chains from one sample, sequenced in a study of cytomegalovirus exposure and HLA in healthy donors. Measured with immunoSEQ multiplex PCR; TCRdb has only the in-frame clones, and not every one. The data show some 140,000 clones, roughly 80% seen once. The sample taken for sequencing was PBMCs. The source is a middle-aged man in good health and CMV-seronegative. The CDR3 runs from the conserved cysteine through the conserved F or W. The D gene is left open where the match is weak. Clone sizes are given selectively: once, few, many, or a class where the clone is expanded.

j_call | clone_size | d_call | v_call | cdr3_aa | cdr3_nt
TRBJ1-3 | . | . | TRBV7-2 | CASSVRGGAYGNTIYF | TGTGCCAGCAGTGTCCGTGGGGGGGCGTATGGAAACACCATATATTTT
TRBJ1-6 | . | . | TRBV27 | CASARANSPLHF | TGTGCCAGCGCCAGGGCAAATTCACCCCTCCACTTT
TRBJ2-5 | few | . | TRBV9 | CASSASTRGETQYF | TGTGCCAGCAGCGCCTCGACTAGAGGGGAGACCCAGTACTTC
TRBJ2-2 | . | . | TRBV29-1 | CSVATDTGELFF | TGCAGCGTTGCAACGGACACCGGGGAGCTGTTTTTT
TRBJ2-3 | . | . | TRBV6-5 | CASMAGVRTDTQYF | TGTGCCAGCATGGCAGGGGTGAGGACAGATACGCAGTATTTT
TRBJ2-7 | . | . | TRBV30 | CAWRRQGLVEQYF | TGTGCCTGGAGGAGGCAGGGCCTCGTGGAGCAGTACTTC
TRBJ2-1 | . | TRBD2 | TRBV5-4 | CASSSGLAGAEQFF | TGTGCCAGCAGCTCGGGACTAGCGGGGGCGGAGCAGTTCTTC
TRBJ2-5 | . | . | TRBV5-1 | CASSPNPTGGQETQYF | TGCGCCAGCAGCCCCAACCCGACAGGCGGCCAAGAGACCCAGTACTTC
TRBJ1-1 | . | TRBD1 | TRBV5-1 | CASSLGQGAHTEAFF | TGCGCCAGCAGCTTGGGGCAGGGGGCGCACACTGAAGCTTTCTTT
TRBJ1-5 | . | . | TRBV7-9 | CASSLGELSNQPQHF | TGTGCCAGCAGCTTAGGGGAGCTCTCCAATCAGCCCCAGCATTTT
TRBJ2-1 | . | TRBD1 | TRBV10-3 | CAIRQLDRGGFGEQFF | TGTGCCATCCGGCAATTGGACAGGGGAGGGTTTGGTGAGCAGTTCTTC
TRBJ2-3 | . | . | TRBV7-3 | CASSEMAVGTDTQYF | TGTGCCAGCAGCGAAATGGCGGTAGGCACAGATACGCAGTATTTT
TRBJ1-2 | . | TRBD1 | TRBV27 | CASRRQGTYGYTF | TGTGCCAGCAGACGACAGGGAACCTATGGCTACACCTTC
TRBJ2-7 | . | TRBD1 | TRBV11-2 | CASSTSRRRDRRSSYEQYF | TGTGCCAGCAGCACCTCTCGAAGAAGGGACAGAAGGAGCTCCTACGAGCAGTACTTC
TRBJ2-5 | . | . | TRBV30 | CAFTTSRAETQYF | TGTGCCTTCACCACCAGCAGGGCGGAGACCCAGTACTTC
TRBJ1-3 | . | TRBD1 | TRBV5-8 | CASSEGTVSSGNTIYF | TGTGCCAGCAGCGAAGGGACAGTAAGCTCTGGAAACACCATATATTTT
TRBJ2-3 | . | . | TRBV7-7 | CASSFAGTPGDTQYF | TGTGCTAGCAGCTTCGCCGGGACTCCAGGAGATACGCAGTATTTT
TRBJ1-5 | . | TRBD1 | TRBV19 | CASSIVTGGRNQPQHF | TGTGCCAGTAGTATAGTGACAGGGGGGCGGAATCAGCCCCAGCATTTT
TRBJ2-7 | . | TRBD2 | TRBV6-6 | CASSALLSGTPPEQYF | TGTGCCAGCAGCGCGCTACTTAGCGGGACGCCCCCCGAGCAGTACTTC
TRBJ2-1 | . | . | TRBV19 | CASSPGAGYPNEQFF | TGTGCCAGTAGCCCTGGGGCAGGATATCCCAATGAGCAGTTCTTC
TRBJ1-6 | . | . | TRBV19 | CASSIDLPGTPLHF | TGTGCCAGTAGTATAGATCTACCGGGGACACCCCTCCACTTT
TRBJ1-4 | . | TRBD1 | TRBV27 | CASSFQGQNEKLFF | TGTGCCAGCAGTTTCCAGGGACAGAATGAAAAACTGTTTTTT
TRBJ2-1 | . | TRBD2 | TRBV6-5 | CASSLRERDEQFF | TGTGCCAGCAGCCTACGGGAGCGGGACGAGCAGTTCTTC
TRBJ2-3 | . | . | TRBV2 | CASSGVSLVPDTQYF | TGTGCCAGCAGTGGGGTTAGCCTTGTCCCAGATACGCAGTATTTT
TRBJ1-2 | few | TRBD1 | TRBV5-4 | CASSSDRGLSGYTF | TGTGCCAGCAGCTCCGACAGGGGTCTCAGTGGCTACACCTTC
TRBJ1-6 | . | . | TRBV5-8 | CASSSGGNSPLHF | TGTGCCAGCAGTTCGGGGGGAAATTCACCCCTCCACTTT
TRBJ2-5 | . | . | TRBV28 | CASSFIRVRETQYF | TGTGCCAGCAGTTTCATCAGGGTACGGGAGACCCAGTACTTC
TRBJ1-4 | . | . | TRBV10-3 | CAITPGGNEKLFF | TGTGCCATCACCCCGGGGGGTAATGAAAAACTGTTTTTT
TRBJ2-2 | . | TRBD1 | TRBV7-3 | CASTPRLTGDTGELFF | TGTGCCAGCACCCCCAGGTTGACAGGGGACACCGGGGAGCTGTTTTTT
TRBJ1-1 | . | . | TRBV6-1 | CASSLAGVYTEAFF | TGTGCCAGCAGCCTGGCGGGGGTTTACACTGAAGCTTTCTTT
TRBJ2-5 | . | . | TRBV27 | CASSLTSSPETQYF | TGTGCCAGCAGTTTGACTTCTAGTCCGGAGACCCAGTACTTC
TRBJ2-2 | . | TRBD1 | TRBV7-2 | CASSSIIGGLGGELFF | TGTGCCAGCAGCTCGATCATAGGGGGCTTGGGCGGGGAGCTGTTTTTT
TRBJ2-2 | . | TRBD1 | TRBV5-1 | CASSHRDRGNTGELFF | TGCGCCAGCAGCCACCGGGACAGGGGAAACACCGGGGAGCTGTTTTTT